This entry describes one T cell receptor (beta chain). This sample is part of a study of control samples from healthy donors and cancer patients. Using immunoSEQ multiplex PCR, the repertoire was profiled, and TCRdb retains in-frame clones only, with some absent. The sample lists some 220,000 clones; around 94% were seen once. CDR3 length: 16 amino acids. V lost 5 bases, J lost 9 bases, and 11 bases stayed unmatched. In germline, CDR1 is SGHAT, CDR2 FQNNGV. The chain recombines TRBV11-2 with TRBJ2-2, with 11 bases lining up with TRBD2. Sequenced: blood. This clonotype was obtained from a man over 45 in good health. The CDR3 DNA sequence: TGTGCCAGCAGCCCATTTAGCGGGGGGGCGATAAGGGAGCTGTTTTTT. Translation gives CASSPFSGGAIRELFF.